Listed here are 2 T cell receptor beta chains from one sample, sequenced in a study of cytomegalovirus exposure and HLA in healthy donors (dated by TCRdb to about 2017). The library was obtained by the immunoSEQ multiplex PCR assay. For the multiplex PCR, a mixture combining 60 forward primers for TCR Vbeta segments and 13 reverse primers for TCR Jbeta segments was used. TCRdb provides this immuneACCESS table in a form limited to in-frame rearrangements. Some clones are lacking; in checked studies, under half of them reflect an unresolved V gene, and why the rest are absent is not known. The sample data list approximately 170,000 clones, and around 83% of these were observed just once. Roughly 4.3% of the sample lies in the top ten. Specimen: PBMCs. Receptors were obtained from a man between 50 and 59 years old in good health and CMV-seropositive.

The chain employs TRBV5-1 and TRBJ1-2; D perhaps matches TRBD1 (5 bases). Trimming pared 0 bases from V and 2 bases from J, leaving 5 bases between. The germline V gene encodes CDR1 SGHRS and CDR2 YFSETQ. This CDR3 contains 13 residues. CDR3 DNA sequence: TGCGCCAGCAGCTTGGACAGGAACTATGGCTACACCTTC. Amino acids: CASSLDRNYGYTF.

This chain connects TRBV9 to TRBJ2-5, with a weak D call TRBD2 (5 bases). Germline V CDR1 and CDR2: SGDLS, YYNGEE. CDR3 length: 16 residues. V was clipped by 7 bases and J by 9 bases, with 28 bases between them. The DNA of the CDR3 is TGTGCCAGCTCCCCCACGGCGGGCGCATCGGCCGTGGCCCAGTACTTC. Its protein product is CASSPTAGASAVAQYF.